A single sample gave rise to the 6 T cell receptor beta chains below, sequenced in a study of T cell changes during pregnancy in multiple sclerosis. Clones were sequenced by immunoSEQ multiplex PCR, and TCRdb holds only the in-frame ones, with some missing. The repertoire holds around 65,000 clones, with nearly 90% as singletons. The sequencing used peripheral blood, collected in the first trimester of pregnancy. The receptors shown here come from a female donor with multiple sclerosis, enrolled in a pregnancy study.

This sequence joins TRBV15 and TRBJ2-5, with TRBD2 matching over 7 bases. The junction had 11 bases not matched to a gene; V was cut back by 3 bases and J by 4 bases. The CDR3 is 16 residues long. CDR1 is LNHNV and CDR2 is YYDKDF in the germline V gene (reference sequence). The CDR3 is CATSSGDYAGRETQYF. The CDR3 nucleotides are TGTGCCACCAGCAGTGGGGACTACGCGGGGCGAGAGACCCAGTACTTC.

This sequence joins TRBV19 and TRBJ2-2; the match to TRBD2 covers 9 bases. After removal of 3 bases from V and 6 bases from J, the junction contained 5 bases not matched to a gene. The CDR3 is made up of 15 amino acids. Germline-derived CDR1 and CDR2 are LNHDA and SQIVND (reference sequence). CDR3 sequence reads: CASSMPSGISGELFF. CDR3 DNA sequence: TGTGCCAGTAGTATGCCTAGCGGGATTTCCGGGGAGCTGTTTTTT.

V and J are TRBV6-5 and TRBJ1-1, with D unresolved. Per the germline V gene, CDR1 is MNHEY and CDR2 is SVGAGI. The V and J ends lost 6 bases and 3 bases respectively, with 11 bases between them. The CDR3 extends over 13 amino acids. The CDR3 DNA follows: TGTGCCAGCAGAGAGCGACTCGACACTGAAGCTTTCTTT. This sequence encodes CASRERLDTEAFF.

CDR3 coding DNA: TGTGCCAGTAGTATAGGTTCCCAGGGTGATGAGCAGTTCTTC. This translates into CASSIGSQGDEQFF. The genes are TRBV19 and TRBJ2-1, with a weak D call TRBD1 (5 bases). CDR1 LNHDA and CDR2 SQIVND come from the germline V gene (reference sequence). Trimming cost V 1 base and J 8 bases, with 12 bases left between them. The CDR3 is 14 residues long.

This chain uses TRBV5-1 with TRBJ1-4; TRBD1 matches at 8 bases. The J segment lost 10 bases and the V segment lost 4 bases, leaving 3 bases of the junction unmatched. CDR1 and CDR2 (germline): SGHRS, YFSETQ. This CDR3 comprises 12 residues. The CDR3 sequence is CASSPTGGKLFF. The CDR3, as DNA: TGCGCCAGCAGCCCTACAGGGGGAAAACTGTTTTTT.

The chain is built from TRBV5-4 and TRBJ1-2; no definite D call. V was shortened by 5 bases and J by 0 bases, with 8 bases between the two germline ends. The CDR3 sequence is 13 residues long. Per germline, CDR1 SGHNT and CDR2 YYREEE (reference sequence). Here the CDR3 reads CASRAHANYGYTF. In DNA form, the CDR3 reads TGTGCCAGCAGGGCCCACGCTAACTATGGCTACACCTTC.